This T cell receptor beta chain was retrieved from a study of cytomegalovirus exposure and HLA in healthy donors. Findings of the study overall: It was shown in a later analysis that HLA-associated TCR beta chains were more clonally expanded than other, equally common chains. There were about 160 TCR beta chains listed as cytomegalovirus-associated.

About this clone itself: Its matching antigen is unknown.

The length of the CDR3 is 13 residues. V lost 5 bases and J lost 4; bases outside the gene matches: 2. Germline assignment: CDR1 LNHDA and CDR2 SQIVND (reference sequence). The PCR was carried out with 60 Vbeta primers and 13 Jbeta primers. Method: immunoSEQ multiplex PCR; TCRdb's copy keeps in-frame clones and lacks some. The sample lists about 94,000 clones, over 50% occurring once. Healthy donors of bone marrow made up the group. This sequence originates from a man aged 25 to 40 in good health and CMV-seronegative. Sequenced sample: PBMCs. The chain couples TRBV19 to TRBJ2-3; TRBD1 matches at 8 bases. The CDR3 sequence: CASSGQGPDTQYF. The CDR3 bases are TGTGCCAGTAGTGGACAGGGCCCAGATACGCAGTATTTT. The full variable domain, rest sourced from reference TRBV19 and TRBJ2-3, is DGGITQSPKYLFRKEGQNVTLSCEQNLNHDAMYWYRQDPGQGLRLIYYSQIVNDFQKGDIAEGYSVSREKKESFPLTVTSAQKNPTAFYLCASSGQGPDTQYFGPGTRLTVL.